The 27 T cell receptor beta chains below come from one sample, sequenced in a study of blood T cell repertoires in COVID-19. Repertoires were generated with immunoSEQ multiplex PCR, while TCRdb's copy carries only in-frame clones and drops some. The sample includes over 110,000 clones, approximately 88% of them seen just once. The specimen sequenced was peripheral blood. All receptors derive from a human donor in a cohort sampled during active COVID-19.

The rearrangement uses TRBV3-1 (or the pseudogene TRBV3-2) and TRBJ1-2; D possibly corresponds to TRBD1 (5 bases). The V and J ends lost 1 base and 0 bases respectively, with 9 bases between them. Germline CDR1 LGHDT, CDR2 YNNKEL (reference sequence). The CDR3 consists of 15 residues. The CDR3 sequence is CASSQALTANYGYTF. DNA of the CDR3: TGTGCCAGCAGCCAAGCCCTGACAGCTAACTATGGCTACACCTTC.

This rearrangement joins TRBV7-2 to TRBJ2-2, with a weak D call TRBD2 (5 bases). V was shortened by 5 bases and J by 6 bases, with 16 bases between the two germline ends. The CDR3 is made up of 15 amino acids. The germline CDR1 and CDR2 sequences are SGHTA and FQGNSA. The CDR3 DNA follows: TGTGCCAGCAGCCCAACCCTCCGGGGATCCGGGGAGCTGTTTTTT. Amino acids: CASSPTLRGSGELFF.

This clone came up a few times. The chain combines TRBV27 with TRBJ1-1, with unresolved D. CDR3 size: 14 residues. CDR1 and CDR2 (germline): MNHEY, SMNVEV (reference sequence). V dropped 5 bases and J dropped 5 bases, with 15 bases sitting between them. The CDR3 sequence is CASSTGSHRTEAFF. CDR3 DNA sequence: TGTGCCAGCAGTACCGGGAGCCATAGGACTGAAGCTTTCTTT.

The CDR3 spells CSVVGPGGYGYTF. As DNA, the CDR3 is TGCAGCGTTGTCGGCCCGGGGGGCTATGGCTACACCTTC. V usage is TRBV29-1 and J usage is TRBJ1-2; tentative D call: TRBD1 (5 bases). Trimming stripped 4 bases from V and 4 bases from J, with 13 bases between. This CDR3 is 13 amino acids long. Germline V gives CDR1 SQVTM, CDR2 ANQGSEA.

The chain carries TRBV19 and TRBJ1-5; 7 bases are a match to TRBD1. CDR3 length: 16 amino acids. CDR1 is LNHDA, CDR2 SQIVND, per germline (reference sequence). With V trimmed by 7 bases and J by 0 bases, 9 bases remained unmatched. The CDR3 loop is CASTDRAGPSNQPQHF. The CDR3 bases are TGTGCCAGTACAGACAGGGCTGGACCTAGCAATCAGCCCCAGCATTTT.

The CDR3 protein is CASSFWRGTDTQYF. Here the CDR3 DNA reads TGTGCCAGCAGCTTTTGGAGGGGCACAGATACGCAGTATTTT. The V and J genes are TRBV5-4 and TRBJ2-3, with D possibly being TRBD2 (6 bases). The CDR3 runs to 14 residues. From germline, CDR1 is SGHNT and CDR2 YYREEE (reference sequence). Trimming stripped 2 bases from V and 1 base from J, with 8 bases between.

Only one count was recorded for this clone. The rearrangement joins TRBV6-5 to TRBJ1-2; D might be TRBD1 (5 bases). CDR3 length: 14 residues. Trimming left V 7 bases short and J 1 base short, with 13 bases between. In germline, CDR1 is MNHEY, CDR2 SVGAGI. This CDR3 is CASKRGLINYGYTF. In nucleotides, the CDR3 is TGTGCCAGCAAAAGGGGCCTAATTAACTATGGCTACACCTTC.

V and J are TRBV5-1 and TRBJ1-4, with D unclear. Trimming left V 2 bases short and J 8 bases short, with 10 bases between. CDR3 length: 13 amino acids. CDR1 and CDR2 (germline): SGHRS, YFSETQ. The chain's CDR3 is CASSFSPGEKLFF. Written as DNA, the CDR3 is TGCGCCAGCAGCTTCTCTCCGGGGGAAAAACTGTTTTTT.

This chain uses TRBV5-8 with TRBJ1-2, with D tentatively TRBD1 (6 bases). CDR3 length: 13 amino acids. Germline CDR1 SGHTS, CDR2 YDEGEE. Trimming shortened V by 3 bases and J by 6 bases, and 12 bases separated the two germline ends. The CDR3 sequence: CASSWTVFHGYTF. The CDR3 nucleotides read TGTGCCAGCAGCTGGACAGTATTTCATGGCTACACCTTC.

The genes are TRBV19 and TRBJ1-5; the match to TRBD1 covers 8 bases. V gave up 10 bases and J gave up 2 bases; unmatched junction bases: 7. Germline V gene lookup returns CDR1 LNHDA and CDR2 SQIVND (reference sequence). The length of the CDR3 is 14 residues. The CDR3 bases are TGTGCCACCGAGGACAGGGCAGGCAATCAGCCCCAGCATTTT. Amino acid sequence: CATEDRAGNQPQHF.

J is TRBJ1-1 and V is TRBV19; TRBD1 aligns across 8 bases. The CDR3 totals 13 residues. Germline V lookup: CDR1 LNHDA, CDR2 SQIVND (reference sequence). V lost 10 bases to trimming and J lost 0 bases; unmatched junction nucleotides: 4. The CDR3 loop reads CATDRGMNTEAFF. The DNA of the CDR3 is TGTGCCACCGACAGGGGCATGAACACTGAAGCTTTCTTT.

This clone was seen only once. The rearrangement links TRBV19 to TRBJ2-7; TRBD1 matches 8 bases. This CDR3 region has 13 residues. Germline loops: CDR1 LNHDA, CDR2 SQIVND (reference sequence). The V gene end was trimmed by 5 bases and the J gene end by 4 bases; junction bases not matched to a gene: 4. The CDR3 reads CASSSRQGYEQYF. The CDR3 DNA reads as TGTGCCAGTAGTTCCAGACAGGGGTACGAGCAGTACTTC.

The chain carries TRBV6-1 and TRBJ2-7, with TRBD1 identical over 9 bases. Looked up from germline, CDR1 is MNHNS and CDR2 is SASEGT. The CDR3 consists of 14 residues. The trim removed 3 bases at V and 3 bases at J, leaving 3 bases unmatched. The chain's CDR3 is CASSDGTGIYEQYF. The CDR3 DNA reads TGTGCCAGCAGTGACGGGACAGGGATCTACGAGCAGTACTTC.

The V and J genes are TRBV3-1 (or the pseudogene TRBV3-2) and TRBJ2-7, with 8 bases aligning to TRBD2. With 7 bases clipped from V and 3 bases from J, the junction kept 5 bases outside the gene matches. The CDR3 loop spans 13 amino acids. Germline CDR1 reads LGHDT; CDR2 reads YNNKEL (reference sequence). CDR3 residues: CASTPGGGYEQYF. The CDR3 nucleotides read TGTGCCAGCACCCCGGGGGGGGGCTACGAGCAGTACTTC.

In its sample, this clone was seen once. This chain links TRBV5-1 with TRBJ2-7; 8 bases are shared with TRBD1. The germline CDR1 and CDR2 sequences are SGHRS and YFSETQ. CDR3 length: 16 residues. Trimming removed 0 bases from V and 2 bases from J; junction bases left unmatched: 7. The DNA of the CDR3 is TGCGCCAGCAGCTTGGTTGGGGACAGGAGACCCTACGAGCAGTACTTC. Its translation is CASSLVGDRRPYEQYF. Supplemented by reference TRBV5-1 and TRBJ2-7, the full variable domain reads KAGVTQTPRYLIKTRGQQVTLSCSPISGHRSVSWYQQTPGQGLQFLFEYFSETQRNKGNFPGRFSGRQFSNSRSEMNVSTLELGDSALYLCASSLVGDRRPYEQYFGPGTRLTVT.

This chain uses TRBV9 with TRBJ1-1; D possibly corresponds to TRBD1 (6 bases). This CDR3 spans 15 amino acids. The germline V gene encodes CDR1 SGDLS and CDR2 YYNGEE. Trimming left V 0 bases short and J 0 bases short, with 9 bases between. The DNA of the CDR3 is TGTGCCAGCAGCGTAGTCGGACAGCTGAACACTGAAGCTTTCTTT. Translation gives CASSVVGQLNTEAFF.

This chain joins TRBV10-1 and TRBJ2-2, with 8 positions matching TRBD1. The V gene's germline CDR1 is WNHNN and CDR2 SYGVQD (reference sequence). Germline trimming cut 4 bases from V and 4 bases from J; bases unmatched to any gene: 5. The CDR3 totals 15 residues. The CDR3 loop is CASSAGQGSTGELFF. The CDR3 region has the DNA TGCGCCAGCAGTGCAGGACAGGGATCCACCGGGGAGCTGTTTTTT.

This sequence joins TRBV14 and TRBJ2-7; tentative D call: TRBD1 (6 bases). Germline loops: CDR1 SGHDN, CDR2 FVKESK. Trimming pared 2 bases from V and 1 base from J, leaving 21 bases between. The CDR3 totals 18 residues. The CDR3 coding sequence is TGTGCCAGCAGCCAATGGGGTACCTCAGGGGATGGGTCCTACGAGCAGTACTTC. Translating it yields CASSQWGTSGDGSYEQYF.

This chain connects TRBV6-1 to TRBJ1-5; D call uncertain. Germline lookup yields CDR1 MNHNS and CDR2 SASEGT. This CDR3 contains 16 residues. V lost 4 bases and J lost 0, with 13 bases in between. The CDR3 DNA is TGTGCCAGCAGTGGCCCTCGGCACTATAGCAATCAGCCCCAGCATTTT. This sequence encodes CASSGPRHYSNQPQHF.

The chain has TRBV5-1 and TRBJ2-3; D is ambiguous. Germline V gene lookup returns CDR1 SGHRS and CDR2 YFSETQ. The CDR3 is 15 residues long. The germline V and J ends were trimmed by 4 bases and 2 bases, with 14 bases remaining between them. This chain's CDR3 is CASSRPSAPTDTQYF. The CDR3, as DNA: TGCGCCAGCAGCCGTCCGTCCGCGCCCACAGATACGCAGTATTTT.

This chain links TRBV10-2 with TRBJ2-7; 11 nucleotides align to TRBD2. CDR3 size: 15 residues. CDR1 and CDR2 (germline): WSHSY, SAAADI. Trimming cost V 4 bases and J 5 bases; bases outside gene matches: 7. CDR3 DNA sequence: TGCGCCAGCAGTGGAACTAGCGGGGGTAGCAACGAGCAGTACTTC. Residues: CASSGTSGGSNEQYF.

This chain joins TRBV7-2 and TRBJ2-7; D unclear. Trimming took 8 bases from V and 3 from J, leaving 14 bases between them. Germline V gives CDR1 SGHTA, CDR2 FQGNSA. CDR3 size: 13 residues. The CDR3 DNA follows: TGTGCCAGCTCTTCTCAGGCCGGCTACGAGCAGTACTTC. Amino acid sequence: CASSSQAGYEQYF. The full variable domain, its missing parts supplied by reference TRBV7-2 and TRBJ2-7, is GAGVSQSPSNKVTEKGKDVELRCDPISGHTALYWYRQSLGQGLEFLIYFQGNSAPDKSGLPSDRFSAERTGGSVSTLTIQRTQQEDSAVYLCASSSQAGYEQYFGPGTRLTVT.

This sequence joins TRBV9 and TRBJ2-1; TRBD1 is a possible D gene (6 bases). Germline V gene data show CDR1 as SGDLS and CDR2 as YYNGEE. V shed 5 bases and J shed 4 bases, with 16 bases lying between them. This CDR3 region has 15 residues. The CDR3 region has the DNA TGTGCCAGCAGTCCGGAAGGGGGAAGGTACAATGAGCAGTTCTTC. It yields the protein CASSPEGGRYNEQFF.

CDR3 protein: CAISVRGARGSDTQYF. CDR3 sequence (DNA): TGTGCCATCAGTGTCCGCGGAGCGCGGGGTTCGGATACGCAGTATTTT. The rearrangement links TRBV10-3 to TRBJ2-3, with D possibly matching TRBD2 (6 bases). This CDR3 is 16 amino acids long. The germline CDR1 and CDR2 sequences are ENHRY and SYGVKD. The V end lost 4 bases, the J end lost 6 bases, and 20 bases lay between the germline ends.

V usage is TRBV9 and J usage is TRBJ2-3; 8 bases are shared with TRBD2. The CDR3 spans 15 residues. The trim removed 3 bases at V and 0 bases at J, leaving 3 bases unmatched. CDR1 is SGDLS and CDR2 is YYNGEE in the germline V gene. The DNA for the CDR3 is TGTGCCAGCAGCGCGGGACTAGGCAGCACAGATACGCAGTATTTT. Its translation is CASSAGLGSTDTQYF.

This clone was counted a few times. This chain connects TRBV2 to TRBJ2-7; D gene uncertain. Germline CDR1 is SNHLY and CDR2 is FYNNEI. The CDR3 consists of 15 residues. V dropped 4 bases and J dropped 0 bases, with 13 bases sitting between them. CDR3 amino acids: CASSGVEISSYEQYF. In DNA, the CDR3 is TGTGCCAGCAGTGGAGTAGAAATAAGCTCCTACGAGCAGTACTTC. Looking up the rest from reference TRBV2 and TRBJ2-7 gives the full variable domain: EPEVTQTPSHQVTQMGQEVILRCVPISNHLYFYWYRQILGQKVEFLVSFYNNEISEKSEIFDDQFSVERPDGSNFTLKIRSTKLEDSAMYFCASSGVEISSYEQYFGPGTRLTVT.

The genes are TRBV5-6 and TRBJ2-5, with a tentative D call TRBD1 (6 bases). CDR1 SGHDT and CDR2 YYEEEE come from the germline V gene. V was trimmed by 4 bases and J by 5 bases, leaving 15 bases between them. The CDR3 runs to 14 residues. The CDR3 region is CASSLYRVPETQYF. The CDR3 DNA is TGTGCCAGCAGCCTCTACAGGGTCCCGGAGACCCAGTACTTC.